This T cell receptor beta chain was profiled in a study of lymphopenia after photon versus proton radiotherapy. The study's findings and limits: After lymphocyte nadir, photon-treated repertoires showed oligoclonal expansion, especially CD8+ Temra.

V lost 3 bases, J lost 0 bases, and 11 bases lay in between. The CDR3 contains 16 residues. CDR1 MNHNS and CDR2 SASEGT come from the germline V gene. This clone was detected once. Its antigen is as yet unknown. The table came from immunoSEQ multiplex PCR; TCRdb's copy has only in-frame clones and leaves some out. Among over 50,000 clones listed, around 85% were seen once. J is TRBJ1-4 and V is TRBV6-1, with no clear D. Specimen: peripheral blood, collected from a patient treated with photon-based radiotherapy. This receptor was taken from a man aged 40-55 years with gastric cancer. The CDR3 loop is CASSDLASATNEKLFF. CDR3 bases: TGTGCCAGCAGTGATCTGGCTAGTGCAACTAATGAAAAACTGTTTTTT.